The present T cell receptor beta chain was sequenced within a study of blood T cells in healthy people across ages. Notes on the study in general: With naive T cell percentage, TCR beta diversity showed a strong correlation.

Then a second PCR, running roughly 7 to 11 cycles, was carried out with a sample-barcoded 5' primer and a J-beta primer mix. All samples yielded 2.5 million or more CDR3-containing paired-end reads. TCRdb itself ran the 5' RACE reads through MiXCR, one entry per CDR3 protein. The sample carries about 1,800,000 distinct CDR3 sequences, roughly 28% recorded once. Each donor's blood draw was roughly 10 milliliters of peripheral blood. In regard to this clonotype: Its antigen remains unidentified.

Material for sequencing was blood. This clonotype originated in a woman aged 25 to 39 in good health.

CDR3 bases: TGTGCCAGCAGCTCCCACCCCCCGGGACAGGGGCCTGGGGCCAACGTCCTGACTTTC. Residues: CASSSHPPGQGPGANVLTF. The chain recombines TRBV7-9 with TRBJ2-6, with TRBD1 identical over 10 bases. V shed 4 bases and J 2 bases; nucleotides not matched to a gene: 11. Germline loops: CDR1 SEHNR, CDR2 FQNEAQ (reference sequence). This CDR3 spans 19 amino acids.